The clone carrying this T cell receptor (beta chain) is termed medium-sized. In germline, CDR1 is MNHNS, CDR2 SASEGT. The CDR3 is 17 amino acids. J was trimmed by 0 bases and V by 4 bases; bases with no gene match: 0. The sample comes from a study of metastatic and nonmetastatic thyroid tumors. TCRdb redid the clone calls on the PCR reads using MiXCR. Of around 23,000 clones in the sample, 26% were seen once. There were no patients who had received any treatment before thyroid surgery. The sequenced material came from blood. The origin of this receptor is a male donor with papillary thyroid cancer or a benign thyroid nodule (not recorded which). Some clones in this sample may be carry-over from other donors' samples. The chain carries TRBV6-1 and TRBJ2-2; 15 positions match TRBD2. The CDR3 loop reads CASSGTSGRANTGELFF. DNA of the CDR3: TGTGCCAGCAGTGGGACTAGCGGGAGGGCGAACACCGGGGAGCTGTTTTTT.